This TCR beta chain emerged from a study of cytomegalovirus exposure and HLA in healthy donors. With V trimmed by 0 bases and J by 5 bases, 5 bases remained unmatched. CDR1 is GTSNPN, CDR2 SVGIG, per germline (reference sequence). This CDR3 has 15 residues. Study results and caveats: The dataset shows that most TCR sequences were rare, while some public TCRs occurred in many donors. Data from an earlier analysis indicated that most TCR beta V segments were productive either about 90% or about 30% of the time.

Amplification used 60 Vbeta primers and 13 Jbeta primers. Profiling relied on immunoSEQ multiplex PCR, and the TCRdb table lists in-frame clones only, not all of them. The specimen's table records approximately 58,000 clones. Concerning this clone itself: What it binds is not known.

This clonotype originated in a man under 40 in good health and CMV-seropositive. The sample comprised PBMCs. The chain joins TRBV30 to TRBJ1-5, with 9 bases matching TRBD1. CDR3 sequence reads: CAWSVQGARDQPQHF. The CDR3 DNA is TGTGCCTGGAGTGTACAGGGGGCGAGGGATCAGCCCCAGCATTTT.